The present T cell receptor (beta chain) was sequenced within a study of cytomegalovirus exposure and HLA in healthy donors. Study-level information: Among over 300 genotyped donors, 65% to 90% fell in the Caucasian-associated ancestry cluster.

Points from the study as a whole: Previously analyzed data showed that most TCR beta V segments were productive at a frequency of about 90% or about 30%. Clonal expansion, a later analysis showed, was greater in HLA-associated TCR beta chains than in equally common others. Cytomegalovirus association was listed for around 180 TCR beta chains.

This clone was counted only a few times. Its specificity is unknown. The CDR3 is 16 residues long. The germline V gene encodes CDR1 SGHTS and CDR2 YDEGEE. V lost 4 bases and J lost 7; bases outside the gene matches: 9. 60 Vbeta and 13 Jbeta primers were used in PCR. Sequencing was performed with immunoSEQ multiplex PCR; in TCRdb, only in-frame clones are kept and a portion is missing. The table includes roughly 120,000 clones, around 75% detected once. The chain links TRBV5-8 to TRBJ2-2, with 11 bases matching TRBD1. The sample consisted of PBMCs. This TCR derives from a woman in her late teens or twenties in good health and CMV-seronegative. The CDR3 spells CASSRRGTGGRGELFF. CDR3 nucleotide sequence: TGTGCCAGCAGCCGCCGGGGGACAGGGGGACGCGGGGAGCTGTTTTTT.